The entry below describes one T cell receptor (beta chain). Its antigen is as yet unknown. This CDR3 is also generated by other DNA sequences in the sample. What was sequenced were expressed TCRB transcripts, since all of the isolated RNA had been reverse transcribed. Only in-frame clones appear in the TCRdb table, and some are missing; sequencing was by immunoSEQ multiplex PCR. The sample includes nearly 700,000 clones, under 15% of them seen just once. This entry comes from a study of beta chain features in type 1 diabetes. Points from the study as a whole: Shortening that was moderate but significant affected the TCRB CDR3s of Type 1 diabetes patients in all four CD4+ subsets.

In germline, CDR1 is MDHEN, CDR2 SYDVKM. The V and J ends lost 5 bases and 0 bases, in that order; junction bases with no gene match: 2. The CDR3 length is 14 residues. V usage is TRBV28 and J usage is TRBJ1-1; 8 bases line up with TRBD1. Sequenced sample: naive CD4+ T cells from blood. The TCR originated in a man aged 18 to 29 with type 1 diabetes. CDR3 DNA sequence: TGTGCCAGCAGTCTGGACAGGGTGAACACTGAAGCTTTCTTT. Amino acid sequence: CASSLDRVNTEAFF.